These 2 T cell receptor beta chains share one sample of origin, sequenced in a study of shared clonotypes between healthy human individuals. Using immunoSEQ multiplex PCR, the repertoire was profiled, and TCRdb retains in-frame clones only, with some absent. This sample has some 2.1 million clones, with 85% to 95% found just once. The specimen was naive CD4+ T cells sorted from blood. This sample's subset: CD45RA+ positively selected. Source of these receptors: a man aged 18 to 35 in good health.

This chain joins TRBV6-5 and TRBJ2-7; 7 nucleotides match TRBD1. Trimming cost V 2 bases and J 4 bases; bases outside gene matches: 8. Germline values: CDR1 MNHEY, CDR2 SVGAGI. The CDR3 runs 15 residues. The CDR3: CASSYARTGEYEQYF. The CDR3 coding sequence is TGTGCCAGCAGTTACGCCCGGACAGGCGAGTACGAGCAGTACTTC.

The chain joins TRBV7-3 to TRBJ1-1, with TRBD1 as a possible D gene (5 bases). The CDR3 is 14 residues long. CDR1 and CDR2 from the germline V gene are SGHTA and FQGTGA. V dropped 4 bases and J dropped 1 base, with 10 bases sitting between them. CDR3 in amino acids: CASSYLGQNTEAFF. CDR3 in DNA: TGTGCCAGCAGCTACCTGGGGCAGAACACTGAAGCTTTCTTT. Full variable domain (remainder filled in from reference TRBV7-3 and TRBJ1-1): GAGVSQTPSNKVTEKGKYVELRCDPISGHTALYWYRQSLGQGPEFLIYFQGTGAADDSGLPNDRFFAVRPEGSVSTLKIQRTERGDSAVYLCASSYLGQNTEAFFGQGTRLTVV.